Listed below are T cell receptor beta chains from one sample, sequenced in a study of PD-L1 blockade in urothelial cancer. The repertoire was sequenced with immunoSEQ multiplex PCR; TCRdb's copy has only in-frame clones and lacks some. The sample lists approximately 71,000 clones; less than 90% were seen once. Sequencing used PBMCs, obtained around atezolizumab (anti-PD-L1) treatment. These receptors all come from a man in his sixties with urothelial cancer. Both conserved end residues are part of each CDR3. For some rows the clone size is stated as once, few or many, or as a class when expanded; others skip it.

CDR3 protein | CDR3 length | clone size | V gene
CASSQTYLPNEQFF | 14 | NA | TRBV4-3
CASSESLAAGELFF | 14 | NA | TRBV2
CASSLLQGVRRNTEAFF | 17 | NA | TRBV27
CATGQNLFYGYTF | 13 | few | TRBV6-1
CATGDRRNTEAFF | 13 | few | TRBV19
CAISRQGDYEQYF | 13 | NA | TRBV10-3
CAWNRGGYGYTF | 12 | NA | TRBV30
CASSLSAGGPTGELFF | 16 | NA | TRBV27
CASSVGDSYNEQFF | 14 | NA | TRBV9
CARGQGSSYNEQFF | 14 | few | TRBV30
CASSFRDRGTYEQYF | 15 | NA | TRBV5-6
CASSAQETQYF | 11 | NA | TRBV2
CASREDLPGARPGNTIYF | 18 | NA | TRBV5-4
CASSYEQGRATQYF | 14 | NA | TRBV7-2
CASSLTGTSGTSSTDTQYF | 19 | NA | TRBV5-1
CASSLPRDTQYF | 12 | NA | TRBV5-1
CASSEDYTGGWPQHF | 15 | NA | TRBV4-3
CASSEARAPRTDTQYF | 16 | NA | TRBV6-1